These 9 T cell receptor beta chains were all obtained from the same sample, sequenced in a study of T cell changes during pregnancy in multiple sclerosis (dated by TCRdb to the late 2010s). Library generation was performed with the immunoSEQ multiplex PCR assay. The table was pulled from immuneACCESS by TCRdb, which kept in-frame rearrangements only. Such tables lose some clones; where checked, under half of the loss comes from unresolved V genes, and the rest has no known cause. The sample contains approximately 50,000 clones, 90% to 95% of them found a single time. The ten largest clones add up to 0.39% of the sample. Sequenced here: CD4+ T cells from peripheral blood mononuclear cells, sampled after pregnancy. The receptors stem from a female donor with multiple sclerosis, enrolled in a pregnancy study.

The CDR3 DNA is TGTGCCAGTAGTATAATGGCAGGGGGCGCCGCTGAAGCTTTCTTT. Amino acid sequence: CASSIMAGGAAEAFF. The chain employs TRBV19 and TRBJ1-1, with 8 bases matching TRBD1. Germline CDR1 and CDR2: LNHDA and SQIVND (reference sequence). Losses at the gene ends were 2 bases for V and 6 bases for J; bases not matched to a gene: 8. This CDR3 has 15 residues.

The genes are TRBV30 and TRBJ1-2; D may be TRBD1 (6 bases). Looked up from germline, CDR1 is GTSNPN and CDR2 is SVGIG (reference sequence). CDR3 size: 13 residues. The ends were cut back, 3 bases at V and 1 base at J, with 9 bases in the middle. This CDR3 reads CAWRTGINYGYTF. CDR3 bases: TGTGCCTGGAGGACAGGAATTAACTATGGCTACACCTTC.

The chain uses TRBV2 and TRBJ1-5; tentatively, D is TRBD1 (6 bases). The CDR3 spans 15 residues. Germline CDR1 and CDR2: SNHLY and FYNNEI. Between the trimmed V and J ends, which lost 5 bases and 3 bases, there was a span of 14 bases. CDR3 nucleotide sequence: TGTGCCAGCAGTCCACAAACAGGGTACAATCAGCCCCAGCATTTT. As protein: CASSPQTGYNQPQHF.

The sample holds one count of this clone. V is TRBV7-9 and J is TRBJ1-2, with a weak D call TRBD1 (5 bases). Trimming took off 5 bases at V and 4 bases at J, with 17 bases between the two ends. CDR3 length equals 15 residues. From germline, CDR1 is SEHNR and CDR2 FQNEAQ (reference sequence). This chain's CDR3 is CASSLLGGLIYGYTF. CDR3 coding DNA: TGTGCCAGCAGCCTATTGGGGGGTTTGATCTATGGCTACACCTTC.

The chain recombines TRBV7-9 with TRBJ1-5, with unresolved D. Germline CDR1 reads SEHNR; CDR2 reads FQNEAQ (reference sequence). V lost 0 bases to trimming and J lost 0 bases, with 6 bases between them. The length of the CDR3 is 15 residues. For the CDR3, the DNA is TGTGCCAGCAGCTTAGCCGGTTATAGCAATCAGCCCCAGCATTTT. Its protein is CASSLAGYSNQPQHF.

The chain combines TRBV7-9 with TRBJ2-3, with 7 bases lining up with TRBD2. Trimming cost V 5 bases and J 5 bases; bases outside gene matches: 10. The length of the CDR3 is 15 residues. Germline CDR1 and CDR2: SEHNR and FQNEAQ (reference sequence). CDR3 sequence reads: CASSAGRPGGDTQYF. The DNA of the CDR3 is TGTGCCAGCAGCGCAGGACGCCCGGGAGGAGATACGCAGTATTTT. Based on the CDR3 plus reference TRBV7-9 and TRBJ2-3, the full variable domain is DTGVSQNPRHKITKRGQNVTFRCDPISEHNRLYWYRQTLGQGPEFLTYFQNEAQLEKSRLLSDRFSAERPKGSFSTLEIQRTEQGDSAMYLCASSAGRPGGDTQYFGPGTRLTVL.

The chain carries TRBV6-6 and TRBJ2-7; 8 positions match TRBD2. The trim removed 6 bases at V and 9 bases at J, leaving 10 bases unmatched. Germline CDR1 and CDR2: MNHNY and SVGAGI (reference sequence). The length of the CDR3 is 13 residues. The CDR3 DNA reads as TGTGCCAGCAGCGGGAGGGCTTACGAGGGGCAGTACTTC. Its translation is CASSGRAYEGQYF.

V is TRBV6-6 and J is TRBJ1-2; D gene ambiguous. The germline V gene has CDR1 MNHNY and CDR2 SVGAGI (reference sequence). Trimming took 2 bases from V and 2 from J, leaving 9 bases between them. This CDR3 has 14 amino acids. CDR3: CASSYNARNYGYTF. The CDR3 nucleotides read TGTGCCAGCAGTTACAATGCCCGGAACTATGGCTACACCTTC.

V is TRBV7-9 and J is TRBJ1-5; 7 bases align to TRBD1. CDR3 length: 17 residues. The J segment lost 7 bases and the V segment lost 0 bases, leaving 12 bases of the junction unmatched. CDR1 is SEHNR, CDR2 FQNEAQ, per germline (reference sequence). The CDR3: CASSLAIKGARRQPQHF. In nucleotides, the CDR3 is TGTGCCAGCAGCTTAGCGATAAAGGGGGCCAGGAGGCAGCCCCAGCATTTT.